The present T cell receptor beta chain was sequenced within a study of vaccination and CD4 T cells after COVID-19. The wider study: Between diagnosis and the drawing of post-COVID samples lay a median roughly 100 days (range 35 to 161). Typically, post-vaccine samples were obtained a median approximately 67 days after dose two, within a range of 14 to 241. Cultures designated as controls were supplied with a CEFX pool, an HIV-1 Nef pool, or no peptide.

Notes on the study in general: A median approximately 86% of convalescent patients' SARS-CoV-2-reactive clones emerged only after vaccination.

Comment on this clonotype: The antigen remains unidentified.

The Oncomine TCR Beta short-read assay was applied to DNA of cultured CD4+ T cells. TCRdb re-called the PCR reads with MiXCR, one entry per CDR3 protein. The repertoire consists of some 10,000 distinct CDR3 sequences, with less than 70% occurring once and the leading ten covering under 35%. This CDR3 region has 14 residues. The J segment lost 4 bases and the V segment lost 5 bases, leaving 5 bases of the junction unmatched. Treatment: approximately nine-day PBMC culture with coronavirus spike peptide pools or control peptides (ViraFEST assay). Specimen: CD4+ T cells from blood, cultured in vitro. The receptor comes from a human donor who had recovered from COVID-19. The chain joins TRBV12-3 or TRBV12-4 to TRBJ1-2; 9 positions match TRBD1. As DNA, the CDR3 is TGTGCCAGCAGTCCAGGACAGGGGATCTATGGCTACACCTTC. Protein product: CASSPGQGIYGYTF.